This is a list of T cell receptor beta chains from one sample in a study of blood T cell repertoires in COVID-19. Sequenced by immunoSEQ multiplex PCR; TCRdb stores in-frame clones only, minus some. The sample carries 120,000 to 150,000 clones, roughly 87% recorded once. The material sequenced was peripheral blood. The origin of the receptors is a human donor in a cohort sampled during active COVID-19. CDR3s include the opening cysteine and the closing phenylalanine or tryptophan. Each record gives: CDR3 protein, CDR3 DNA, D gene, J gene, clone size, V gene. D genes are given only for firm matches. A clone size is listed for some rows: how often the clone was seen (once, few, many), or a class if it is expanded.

CASSATGEGYTF,TGTGCCAGCAGCGCAACAGGGGAAGGCTACACCTTC,TRBD1,TRBJ1-2,.,TRBV5-4
CASSSDRGIGELFF,TGTGCCAGCAGTTCCGACAGGGGGATCGGGGAGCTGTTTTTT,TRBD1,TRBJ2-2,.,TRBV2
CASSLGDREYNEQFF,TGTGCCAGCAGCTTAGGGGACAGGGAGTATAATGAGCAGTTCTTC,TRBD1,TRBJ2-1,.,TRBV13
CASSHQNRGQYEQYF,TGTGCCAGCAGCCACCAGAACAGGGGGCAGTACGAGCAGTACTTC,TRBD1,TRBJ2-7,.,TRBV4-2
CATSRDAGGGLYEQYF,TGTGCCACCAGCAGAGATGCTGGCGGGGGGTTGTACGAGCAGTACTTC,TRBD2,TRBJ2-7,.,TRBV15
CASSGGTVNEKLFF,TGTGCCAGCAGCGGGGGGACAGTTAATGAAAAACTGTTTTTT,TRBD1,TRBJ1-4,.,TRBV9
CASGLVTLPQLGGINEQFF,TGTGCTAGTGGTTTGGTAACCCTCCCCCAATTAGGAGGAATCAATGAGCAGTTCTTC,.,TRBJ2-1,.,TRBV12-5
CASSGGLGETQYF,TGTGCCAGTAGTGGGGGACTAGGAGAGACCCAGTACTTC,TRBD2,TRBJ2-5,once,TRBV19
CASSEGVGVEAFF,TGTGCCAGCAGTGAAGGGGTAGGGGTTGAAGCTTTCTTT,.,TRBJ1-1,.,TRBV2
CASSLVREHTEAFF,TGTGCCAGTAGTCTGGTCAGGGAACACACTGAAGCTTTCTTT,.,TRBJ1-1,few,TRBV19
CASSEWWQGFGYTF,TGTGCCAGCAGTGAATGGTGGCAGGGTTTTGGCTACACCTTC,.,TRBJ1-2,.,TRBV2
CAISESTTGVQPLHF,TGTGCCATCAGTGAGTCTACCACAGGGGTTCAGCCCCTCCACTTT,TRBD1,TRBJ1-6,.,TRBV10-3
CASSIVVGDKAFF,TGTGCCAGTAGTATCGTAGTAGGGGACAAAGCTTTCTTT,.,TRBJ1-1,.,TRBV19
CASSPLGATDTGELFF,TGTGCCAGCAGCCCTTTGGGCGCCACGGACACCGGGGAGCTGTTTTTT,.,TRBJ2-2,.,TRBV4-2
CSARAGGEQYF,TGCAGTGCTAGAGCTGGCGGGGAGCAGTACTTC,.,TRBJ2-7,.,TRBV20-1
CASNRDTSYEQYF,TGTGCCAGCAACCGGGACACAAGCTACGAGCAGTACTTC,.,TRBJ2-7,.,TRBV6-6
CASSPHGGGRNSPLHF,TGTGCCAGCAGCCCCCACGGGGGAGGGCGTAATTCACCCCTCCACTTT,.,TRBJ1-6,.,TRBV3-1/TRBV3-2
CASSQDSTGELFF,TGCGCCAGCAGCCAGGATAGTACCGGGGAGCTGTTTTTT,.,TRBJ2-2,.,TRBV5-1
CASSPQLAGYEQYF,TGCGCCAGCAGCCCCCAGCTAGCGGGATACGAGCAGTACTTC,TRBD2,TRBJ2-7,.,TRBV4-3
CASSDRASTEAFF,TGTGCCAGCTCTGACAGGGCCTCCACTGAAGCTTTCTTT,TRBD1,TRBJ1-1,once,TRBV12-3/TRBV12-4